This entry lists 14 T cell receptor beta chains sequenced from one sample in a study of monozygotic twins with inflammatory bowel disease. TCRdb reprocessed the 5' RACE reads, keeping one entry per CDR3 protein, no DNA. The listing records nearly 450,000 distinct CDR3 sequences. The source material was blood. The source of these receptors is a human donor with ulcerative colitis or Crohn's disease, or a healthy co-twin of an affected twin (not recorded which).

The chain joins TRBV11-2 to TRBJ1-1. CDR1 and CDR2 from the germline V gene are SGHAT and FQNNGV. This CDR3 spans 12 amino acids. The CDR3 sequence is CASSATNTEAFF.

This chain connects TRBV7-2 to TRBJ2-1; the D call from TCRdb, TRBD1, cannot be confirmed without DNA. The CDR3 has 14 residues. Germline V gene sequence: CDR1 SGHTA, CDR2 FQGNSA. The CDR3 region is CASSFITVGNEQFF. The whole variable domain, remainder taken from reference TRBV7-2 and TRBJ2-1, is GAGVSQSPSNKVTEKGKDVELRCDPISGHTALYWYRQSLGQGLEFLIYFQGNSAPDKSGLPSDRFSAERTGGSVSTLTIQRTQQEDSAVYLCASSFITVGNEQFFGPGTRLTVL.

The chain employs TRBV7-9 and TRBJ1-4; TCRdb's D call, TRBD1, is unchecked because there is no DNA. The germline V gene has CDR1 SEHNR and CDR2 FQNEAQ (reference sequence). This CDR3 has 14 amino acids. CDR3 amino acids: CASSLRQPNEKPFF.

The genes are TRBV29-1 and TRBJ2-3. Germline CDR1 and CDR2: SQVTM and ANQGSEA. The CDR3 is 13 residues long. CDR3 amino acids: CSVAGTYTDTQYF.

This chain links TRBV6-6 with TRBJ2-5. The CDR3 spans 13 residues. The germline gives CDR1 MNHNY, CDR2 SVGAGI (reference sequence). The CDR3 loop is CASSSRQQETQYF.

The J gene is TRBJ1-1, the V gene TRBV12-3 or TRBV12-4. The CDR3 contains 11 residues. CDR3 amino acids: CASTGRYGAFF.

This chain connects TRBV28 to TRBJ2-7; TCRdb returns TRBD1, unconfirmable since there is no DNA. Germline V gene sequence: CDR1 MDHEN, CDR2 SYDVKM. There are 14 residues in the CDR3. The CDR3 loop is CASQYPGTPYEQYF.

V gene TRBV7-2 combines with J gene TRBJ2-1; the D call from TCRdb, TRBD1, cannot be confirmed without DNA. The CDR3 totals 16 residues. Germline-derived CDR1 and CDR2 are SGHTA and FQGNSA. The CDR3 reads CASSPRPGGTYNEQFF.

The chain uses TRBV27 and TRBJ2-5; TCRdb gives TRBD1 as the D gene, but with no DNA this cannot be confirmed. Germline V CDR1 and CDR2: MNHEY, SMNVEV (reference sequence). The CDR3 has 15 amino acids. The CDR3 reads CASSLSTVGKETQYF.

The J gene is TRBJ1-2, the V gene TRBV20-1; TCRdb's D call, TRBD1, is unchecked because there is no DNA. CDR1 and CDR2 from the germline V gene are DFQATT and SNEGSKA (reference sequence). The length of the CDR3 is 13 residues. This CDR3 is CSNTRQDDYGYTF.

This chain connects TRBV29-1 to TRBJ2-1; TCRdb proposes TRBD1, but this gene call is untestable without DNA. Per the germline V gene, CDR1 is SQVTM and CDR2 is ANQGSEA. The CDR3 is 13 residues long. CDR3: CSVPKGGPNEQFF.

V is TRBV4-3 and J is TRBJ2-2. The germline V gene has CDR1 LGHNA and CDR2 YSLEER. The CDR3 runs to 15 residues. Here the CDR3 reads CASSQVVPNTGEPFF.

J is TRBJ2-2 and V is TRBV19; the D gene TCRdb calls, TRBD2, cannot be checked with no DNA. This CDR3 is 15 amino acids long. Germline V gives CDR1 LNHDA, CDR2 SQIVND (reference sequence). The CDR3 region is CASSSTSGKTGELFF.

CDR3 loop: CASSLLGLAGGADTQYF. The chain employs TRBV5-1 and TRBJ2-3; the TCRdb call, TRBD2, lacks DNA for checking. The germline V gene has CDR1 SGHRS and CDR2 YFSETQ. The CDR3 covers 17 residues.